Here is one T cell receptor (beta chain) with its context. The specificity of this receptor is unknown. The record has no base qualities; no much larger clone is one base away. To prepare the library, the immunoSEQ multiplex PCR assay was applied. The multiplex PCR relied on a mix of 60 forward primers for TCR Vbeta segments and 13 reverse primers for TCR Jbeta segments. Amplification of the CDR3 region of rearranged TCR beta genes was performed with a multiplex PCR assay on genomic DNA. Amplified TCR beta libraries were sequenced as 87-base-pair reads on the Illumina HiSeq System. Processing in the source paper ran as follows. Across the roughly 640 repertoires, a later analysis counted approximately 83 million unique TCR beta chains, 8.5 million to 12 million of which were shared by at least two donors. To remove PCR and sequencing errors, raw reads were error-corrected and collapsed into unique sequences using a nearest-neighbor algorithm that merged closely related sequences. To assign V, D and J gene segments, CDR3 sequences were aligned to IMGT reference sequences. For a sequence to be retained, a match of at least six nucleotides was required to both a V gene segment and a J gene segment. A rearrangement was called productive if the CDR3 had no stop codons and remained in frame with V and J, and every other rearrangement was called non-productive. CDR3 was defined by IMGT convention, running from the second conserved V-encoded cysteine to the conserved J-encoded phenylalanine. The earlier analysis of some 550 of the donors excluded any sequence lacking an unambiguous match to a single V gene segment. An earlier analysis of 500 to 700 of the donors classified V segments as functional when productive rearrangements were above 56.7% and as segregating when the standard deviation between donors was above 5%. A statistical classification framework was built to diagnose cytomegalovirus status from the catalog of TCR beta chain sequences. A later analysis assigned V and J genes by comparing TCR nucleotide sequences with IMGT/GENE-DB human TR gene sequences. In a later analysis, CDR3 sequences and most-parsimonious VDJ recombination scenarios were assigned using the TCRdist pipeline. A later analysis defined each TCR beta chain by its CDR3 amino acid sequence plus V-gene family, and excluded reads lacking a unique V-gene family. A later analysis removed 550 to 650 highly shared, low-generation-probability nucleotide sequences to deal with suspected cross-contamination and a sequencing artifact. A later analysis calculated a clonal expansion index for each public chain from normalized within-repertoire ranks of inferred template counts. In a later analysis, generation probabilities were computed using a VDJ recombination model fitted to out-of-frame rearrangements, and the results were checked against IGoR. A later analysis scored TCR-TCR, TCR-HLA and TCR-CMV co-occurrence with hypergeometric tests, applying a repertoire-size bias correction to TCR pairs. In a later analysis, false discovery rates were estimated by permuting HLA or CMV assignments 20 times. In a later analysis, co-occurring TCRs were grouped using DBSCAN, with TCRdist sequence similarity added in when clustering inside HLA-allele-positive subsets. Repertoires with fewer than 30,000 or more than 120,000 public chains were left out of co-occurrence clustering, as were a handful of repertoires with anomalous nucleotide sharing. TCRdb retrieved this table from immuneACCESS and kept in-frame rearrangements only. Not all clones are present; in checked studies, unresolved V genes account for under half, and no reason is known for the remainder. That table gives V, J and clone size, and the DNA gave D and trimming. This sample lists around 92,000 clones; roughly 79% were detected once. Of the sample, around 3.1% falls within the top ten clones.

The data were obtained in a study of cytomegalovirus exposure and HLA in healthy donors (dated by TCRdb to 2017 to 2019). With regard to the full study: In an earlier analysis of roughly 500 of the donors, 276 Gb of sequence data and approximately 120 million unique TCR beta sequences from roughly 180 million T cells were reported. Around 320 gigabases of sequencing data and 80 million or so unique TCR sequences were included in an early release covering 550 to 650 HLA-typed donors. Of the 398 genotyped donors, over 80% were placed in the genetic ancestry cluster associated with self-reported Caucasian donors. The aim of the study was to test whether cataloging public T cell receptors could identify signatures of past pathogen exposure. The study profiled the T cell repertoires of 666 subjects by immunosequencing and related them to cytomegalovirus serostatus. Besides the first cohort of roughly 640 subjects, a separate validation cohort made up of roughly 130 different subjects was used. To predict cytomegalovirus infection status, the study combined high-throughput TCR immunosequencing, statistical association of individual TCRs with disease status, and machine learning. In a later analysis, previously published TCR beta repertoires from some 640 donors were re-analyzed and high-resolution HLA genotyping was added so that TCR occurrence patterns could be studied. In the later analysis, no new phenotypic data were used to find candidate immune exposures; instead, reliance was placed on TCR beta sequences and their occurrence across donors. An earlier analysis of 587 of the donors used high-throughput TCR beta sequencing to judge whether each TCR beta V gene segment behaved as functional or pseudogenic. Donor age, sex, ethnicity and CMV serostatus were compiled together with the repertoire data. In a later genetic analysis, genome-wide SNP genotypes for 398 of the 666 donors were used, and that subset was treated as a discovery cohort. Every discovery cohort repertoire had been produced on one sequencing platform. HLA typing covered class I and class II loci at four-digit resolution. The number of typed donors differed by locus: about 629-630 for A, B, C, DRB1 and DQB1; some 500 for DQA1; 606 for DPA1; and approximately 450 for DPB1. Because of strong linkage in the cohort, a few DR-DQ haplotypes were treated as single units for association and clustering. On average, roughly 250,000 unique TCR beta nucleotide sequences were sequenced per donor among some 420 genotyped donors of the cohort, with roughly 18% of those sequences being non-productive. On the study overall, not on this receptor specifically: In a later analysis, some 17,000 TCR beta sequences were associated with specific HLA alleles at a false discovery rate of 0.05. A later analysis found that most CMV-associated TCR beta chains appeared HLA-restricted, with HLA associations seemingly driven largely by CMV exposure. Roughly uniform sequencing depth across donors was assumed in presence/absence analyses, although this assumption may not hold. HLA typing was unavailable for some donors at each locus, so association tests used only the typed subset. The earlier analysis of about 600 of the donors excluded 15 to 20 rarely observed V segments, including chromosome 9 orphons, because counts were too low. The authors suggested that the approach could potentially be generalized to other disease states and immunological phenotypes. A further reported finding was that TCR beta sequences accurately predicted the HLA-A and HLA-B alleles for most subjects in the first cohort. Linkage disequilibrium might explain the correlated functional status among segregating V segments, but an unknown experimental factor could not be excluded. In both the original and validation cohorts, the classifier was reported to diagnose cytomegalovirus status with high specificity and sensitivity. Three of the identified cytomegalovirus-associated TCR beta chains were confirmed in vitro to be specific for cytomegalovirus antigens. In a later genetic analysis, a missense DCLRE1C variant was associated with V-gene and J-gene trimming of TCR beta chains, and the association was replicated in an independent cohort. Some IMGT-functional V segments, including TRBV6-2 and TRBV6-3, could not be told apart with the 87-base-pair reads, so those segments were excluded. A later analysis found that HLA-associated TCR beta chains were more clonally expanded and had lower generation probabilities than equally common non-associated chains. The cohort was sequenced for TCR beta chains only, and without alpha or paired-chain data the features that could be detected were limited. Several of the top co-occurrence clusters appeared to be linked to parvovirus B19, influenza, CMV and Epstein-Barr virus, according to a later analysis. A total of fewer than 200 TCR beta chains were listed by the study as associated with cytomegalovirus. CMV serostatus was the only immune exposure information available for the cohort. Across donors, most TCR sequences were observed very rarely, whereas some public TCRs were present in many individuals. According to a later genetic analysis, donors in an Asian-associated ancestry cluster had fewer N-insertions in productive TCRs than the roughly 700-donor mean. In an earlier analysis of approximately 590 of the donors, most TCR beta V segments appeared in productive rearrangements about 87% or about 30% of the time, broadly matching IMGT annotations. Assigning TCR associations to individual alleles was difficult when HLA alleles, especially DR and DQ, strongly co-occurred. In a later analysis, TCR association rates were found to vary across HLA loci, with the most associated TCRs seen for DRB1 alleles and the fewest for HLA-C alleles. A cluster of highly shared sequence variants was judged likely to be a technical artifact of the sequencing pipeline.

V ends up 6 bases short and J 6 bases short, with an unmatched junction base count of 19. CDR1 and CDR2 are read off the germline V gene as SNHLY and FYNNEI. The cysteine opens and the phenylalanine closes a CDR3 of 19 amino acids. The CDR3 DNA has 57 bases and is translated from base 1. The cohort comprised some 730 healthy bone marrow donors. At the time of sampling, every cohort member was nominally healthy, though immune exposures that went unrecorded were likely present. The donor was CMV seropositive and belonged to the group of 250 to 300 seropositive cohort members. A peripheral blood sample was collected from each donor, and TCR beta sequencing was performed on peripheral blood mononuclear cells. The Qiagen DNeasy Blood Extraction Kit was used to extract genomic DNA from the blood cell samples.

Sequencing input: PBMCs. The rearranged chain carries TRBV2 and TRBJ2-2, with TRBD2 identical over 10 junction bases. The sequence was obtained from a female donor in good health and CMV-seropositive. The CDR3 region reads CASRYPGWGSGGAAGELFF. In nucleotide form, the sequence is TGTGCCAGCAGATATCCCGGCTGGGGGAGCGGGGGGGCGGCCGGGGAGCTGTTTTTT.